The TCR beta chain described here comes from a study of metastatic and nonmetastatic thyroid tumors (dated by TCRdb to 2019 to 2021). For the study in its entirety: For patients with malignant and with benign thyroid disease, the researchers compared repertoires between peripheral blood samples and tumor or nodule tissue samples. The study at large found these results: In both blood and tumor samples, TCR beta diversity was reported to be significantly higher in malignant tumors than in benign nodules.

CDR1 and CDR2 (SNHLY, FYNNEI) derive from the germline V gene. The germline V and J ends show losses of 4 bases and 0 bases respectively, and no gene match explains 16 bases of the junction. Including the terminal cysteine and phenylalanine, the CDR3 comprises 19 residues. Left in the record is the CDR3 DNA by itself, 57 bases read in frame from the first base. Libraries were prepared through PCR. The listed sequencing device is Illumina HiSeq 4000. High-throughput sequencing was used to profile the TCR beta-chain CDR3 region of each patient. The study's processing was this. A classifier to discriminate distant-metastatic papillary thyroid cancer patients was built from CDR3 differences across clinicopathological groups. Repertoire diversity was assessed with the Shannon index, and tumor-blood repertoire similarity with the Morisita-Horn index. TCRdb reprocessing: public reads trimmed at Q25 with fastp, clones called with MiXCR, in-frame beta chains kept. V and J calls and clone size were set by TCRdb, not the authors. The sample table holds tens of thousands of clones, of which about 16% were seen once. In total, the top ten clones hold about 4.4% of the sample.

On this clone: There is no known antigen for this receptor. Being one base from a much bigger clone, this may be a read error.

None of the patients had been given any treatment before thyroid surgery. Using T-cell receptor beta sequencing, the researchers looked back retrospectively at clinical samples from patients, gathered between about 2012 and 2018. The receptor chain draws on TRBV2 and TRBJ1-1, with 8 junctional bases fitting TRBD1. The sequenced sample consisted of blood. The source of this sequence is a female donor with papillary thyroid cancer or a benign thyroid nodule (not recorded which). Some clones in this sample may be carry-over from other donors' samples. In nucleotide form, the sequence is TGTGCCAGCAGTGCCTTGGGACAGGAGTGGTATCCCATGAACACTGAAGCTTTCTTT. Translated, it gives CASSALGQEWYPMNTEAFF.